This is a list of T cell receptor beta chains from one sample in a study of radiation and T cells in renal cell carcinoma. Assay: immunoSEQ multiplex PCR; the TCRdb copy retains only in-frame clones and omits some. This table holds about 150,000 clones, about 88% found once. The sample in question was blood, obtained from a patient whose treatment included radiotherapy and nephrectomy. These receptors were obtained from a woman aged 45-59 years with renal cell carcinoma. Both conserved end residues are part of each CDR3. The order of the fields is V gene, D gene, clone size, J gene, CDR3 protein, CDR3 DNA. A D gene is named only where the DNA matches it firmly. Clone size appears in some rows only: once, few, many, or a class for an expanded clone.

V gene: TRBV19
D gene: TRBD1
clone size: -
J gene: TRBJ1-5
CDR3 protein: CASSRDSYSNQPQHF
CDR3 DNA: TGTGCCAGTAGTCGGGACAGTTATAGCAATCAGCCCCAGCATTTT

V gene: TRBV18
D gene: TRBD1
clone size: -
J gene: TRBJ1-5
CDR3 protein: CASSQAAGGAGGPQHF
CDR3 DNA: TGTGCCAGCTCCCAAGCGGCAGGGGGAGCCGGAGGGCCCCAGCATTTT

V gene: TRBV7-8
D gene: TRBD1
clone size: -
J gene: TRBJ2-3
CDR3 protein: CASSTGTVTDTQYF
CDR3 DNA: TGTGCCAGCAGTACCGGGACAGTGACAGATACGCAGTATTTT

V gene: TRBV5-6
D gene: -
clone size: -
J gene: TRBJ1-2
CDR3 protein: CASSLANGYRYGYTF
CDR3 DNA: TGTGCCAGCAGCTTGGCCAACGGGTATCGGTACGGCTACACCTTC

V gene: TRBV7-2
D gene: -
clone size: -
J gene: TRBJ2-5
CDR3 protein: CASSSTGTQETQYF
CDR3 DNA: TGTGCCAGCAGCTCCACAGGGACTCAAGAGACCCAGTACTTC

V gene: TRBV5-1
D gene: TRBD2
clone size: -
J gene: TRBJ2-3
CDR3 protein: CASSLRGVRDTQYF
CDR3 DNA: TGCGCCAGCAGCCTACGGGGGGTACGGGATACGCAGTATTTT

V gene: TRBV29-1
D gene: -
clone size: -
J gene: TRBJ1-2
CDR3 protein: CSVDGGYGYGYTF
CDR3 DNA: TGCAGCGTGGATGGGGGGTATGGCTATGGCTACACCTTC

V gene: TRBV27
D gene: -
clone size: -
J gene: TRBJ1-6
CDR3 protein: CASSPWEEPPLHF
CDR3 DNA: TGTGCCAGCAGTCCGTGGGAGGAACCACCCCTCCACTTT

V gene: TRBV5-1
D gene: TRBD1
clone size: once
J gene: TRBJ2-7
CDR3 protein: CASSLNRQGSSYEQYF
CDR3 DNA: TGCGCCAGCAGCCTAAATCGACAGGGCAGCTCCTACGAGCAGTACTTC

V gene: TRBV2
D gene: TRBD1
clone size: -
J gene: TRBJ1-4
CDR3 protein: CASSGDRFNNEKLFF
CDR3 DNA: TGTGCCAGCAGCGGGGACAGATTCAATAATGAAAAACTGTTTTTT

V gene: TRBV7-8
D gene: TRBD2
clone size: -
J gene: TRBJ2-7
CDR3 protein: CASSYGLASSYEQYF
CDR3 DNA: TGTGCCAGCAGCTACGGACTAGCTTCGTCCTACGAGCAGTACTTC

V gene: TRBV5-6
D gene: -
clone size: -
J gene: TRBJ1-2
CDR3 protein: CASSLDDGYTF
CDR3 DNA: TGTGCCAGCAGCTTGGATGATGGCTACACCTTC

V gene: TRBV7-9
D gene: -
clone size: -
J gene: TRBJ1-1
CDR3 protein: CASSRVEAFF
CDR3 DNA: TGTGCCAGCAGCCGTGTTGAAGCTTTCTTT

V gene: TRBV28
D gene: TRBD1
clone size: many
J gene: TRBJ2-7
CDR3 protein: CASSNPSDRDEQYF
CDR3 DNA: TGTGCCAGCAGTAATCCGTCGGACAGGGACGAGCAGTACTTC

V gene: TRBV7-9
D gene: -
clone size: -
J gene: TRBJ2-2
CDR3 protein: CASSSIYTGELFF
CDR3 DNA: TGTGCCAGCAGCTCTATATACACCGGGGAGCTGTTTTTT

V gene: TRBV9
D gene: -
clone size: -
J gene: TRBJ1-4
CDR3 protein: CASSVGGPTNEKLFF
CDR3 DNA: TGTGCCAGCAGCGTTGGGGGTCCGACTAATGAAAAACTGTTTTTT

V gene: TRBV19
D gene: -
clone size: -
J gene: TRBJ1-2
CDR3 protein: CASSTKQINNYGYTF
CDR3 DNA: TGTGCCAGTAGTACAAAGCAGATAAACAACTATGGCTACACCTTC

V gene: TRBV19
D gene: TRBD2
clone size: few
J gene: TRBJ2-1
CDR3 protein: CASSPPGLVVNEQFF
CDR3 DNA: TGTGCCAGTAGTCCACCGGGACTAGTTGTAAATGAGCAGTTCTTC

V gene: TRBV10-3
D gene: -
clone size: -
J gene: TRBJ1-2
CDR3 protein: CAISGDESYTF
CDR3 DNA: TGTGCCATCAGTGGGGACGAGAGCTACACCTTC

V gene: TRBV7-2
D gene: TRBD1
clone size: -
J gene: TRBJ2-3
CDR3 protein: CASSPDRGRADTQYF
CDR3 DNA: TGTGCCAGCAGCCCGGACAGGGGACGTGCAGATACGCAGTATTTT

V gene: TRBV4-1
D gene: -
clone size: -
J gene: TRBJ1-3
CDR3 protein: CASSQSGGSGNTIYF
CDR3 DNA: TGCGCCAGCAGCCAATCCGGAGGATCTGGAAACACCATATATTTT

V gene: TRBV7-2
D gene: -
clone size: -
J gene: TRBJ2-1
CDR3 protein: CASSLRLVAANEQFF
CDR3 DNA: TGTGCCAGCAGCTTAAGACTAGTAGCGGCCAATGAGCAGTTCTTC

V gene: TRBV2
D gene: -
clone size: once
J gene: TRBJ2-5
CDR3 protein: CASSEDLQETQYF
CDR3 DNA: TGTGCCAGCAGTGAGGACTTGCAAGAGACCCAGTACTTC

V gene: TRBV7-9
D gene: -
clone size: -
J gene: TRBJ2-6
CDR3 protein: CASSSDSLSGANVLTF
CDR3 DNA: TGTGCCAGCAGCTCAGACAGTCTTTCTGGGGCCAACGTCCTGACTTTC

V gene: TRBV4-3
D gene: -
clone size: -
J gene: TRBJ2-7
CDR3 protein: CASSHGETGSYEQYF
CDR3 DNA: TGCGCCAGCAGCCATGGGGAAACAGGGTCCTACGAGCAGTACTTC

V gene: TRBV9
D gene: -
clone size: few
J gene: TRBJ1-4
CDR3 protein: CASSDSESNEKLFF
CDR3 DNA: TGTGCCAGCAGCGACAGCGAAAGTAATGAAAAACTGTTTTTT

V gene: TRBV6-4
D gene: -
clone size: -
J gene: TRBJ1-4
CDR3 protein: CASRLKQGRDEKLFF
CDR3 DNA: TGTGCCAGCAGACTTAAACAGGGAAGGGATGAAAAACTGTTTTTT

V gene: TRBV5-1
D gene: -
clone size: few
J gene: TRBJ1-1
CDR3 protein: CASSQQGPGLGTEAFF
CDR3 DNA: TGCGCCAGCAGCCAGCAGGGCCCGGGGTTGGGCACTGAAGCTTTCTTT

V gene: TRBV10-3
D gene: -
clone size: -
J gene: TRBJ2-3
CDR3 protein: CAISATTGSTDTQYF
CDR3 DNA: TGTGCCATCAGTGCGACGACAGGTAGCACAGATACGCAGTATTTT

V gene: TRBV7-9
D gene: -
clone size: -
J gene: TRBJ1-5
CDR3 protein: CASSSPAGALNQPQHF
CDR3 DNA: TGTGCCAGCAGCTCGCCCGCGGGGGCGCTCAATCAGCCCCAGCATTTT

V gene: TRBV7-2
D gene: -
clone size: -
J gene: TRBJ1-1
CDR3 protein: CASSPNTGWNTEAFF
CDR3 DNA: TGTGCCAGCAGCCCTAATACAGGGTGGAACACTGAAGCTTTCTTT

V gene: TRBV19
D gene: -
clone size: -
J gene: TRBJ2-6
CDR3 protein: CASSMAGSGANVLTF
CDR3 DNA: TGTGCCAGTAGTATGGCAGGGTCAGGGGCCAACGTCCTGACTTTC

V gene: TRBV27
D gene: -
clone size: -
J gene: TRBJ1-5
CDR3 protein: CASSLYGSNQPQHF
CDR3 DNA: TGTGCCAGCAGTTTATACGGTAGCAATCAGCCCCAGCATTTT

V gene: TRBV5-6
D gene: TRBD1
clone size: -
J gene: TRBJ2-6
CDR3 protein: CASSLRQGAANVLTF
CDR3 DNA: TGTGCCAGCAGCTTACGACAGGGGGCGGCCAACGTCCTGACTTTC

V gene: TRBV19
D gene: TRBD1
clone size: -
J gene: TRBJ1-4
CDR3 protein: CASSIRDRVTNEKLFF
CDR3 DNA: TGTGCCAGTAGTATCCGGGACAGGGTAACTAATGAAAAACTGTTTTTT

V gene: TRBV10-3
D gene: -
clone size: -
J gene: TRBJ2-7
CDR3 protein: CAISDPRGYEQYF
CDR3 DNA: TGTGCCATCAGCGACCCGAGGGGGTACGAGCAGTACTTC

V gene: TRBV5-5
D gene: TRBD2
clone size: -
J gene: TRBJ2-1
CDR3 protein: CASSSDGTSYNEQFF
CDR3 DNA: TGTGCCAGCAGCTCCGACGGGACTAGCTACAATGAGCAGTTCTTC

V gene: TRBV5-1
D gene: -
clone size: -
J gene: TRBJ1-1
CDR3 protein: CASSLEGENTEAFF
CDR3 DNA: TGCGCCAGCAGCTTGGAGGGAGAGAACACTGAAGCTTTCTTT

V gene: TRBV4-3
D gene: -
clone size: -
J gene: TRBJ1-2
CDR3 protein: CASSQDRTVDYGYTF
CDR3 DNA: TGCGCCAGCAGCCAAGACCGGACGGTCGACTATGGCTACACCTTC

V gene: TRBV25-1
D gene: -
clone size: -
J gene: TRBJ2-1
CDR3 protein: CASSDIVYNEQFF
CDR3 DNA: TGTGCCAGCAGTGATATCGTCTACAATGAGCAGTTCTTC

V gene: TRBV2
D gene: -
clone size: -
J gene: TRBJ2-3
CDR3 protein: CASRGAGGRTDTQYF
CDR3 DNA: TGTGCCAGCAGGGGGGCCGGGGGTAGGACAGATACGCAGTATTTT

V gene: TRBV6-6
D gene: -
clone size: few
J gene: TRBJ1-1
CDR3 protein: CASSSTLDTEAFF
CDR3 DNA: TGTGCCAGCAGTTCGACGCTAGACACTGAAGCTTTCTTT